This entry lists 14 T cell receptor beta chains sequenced from one sample in a study of T-cell reconstitution after alpha-beta-depleted transplantation in children. TCRbeta library preparation incorporated unique molecular identifiers. TCRdb reanalysed the PCR reads using MiXCR and keeps one entry per CDR3 protein. The repertoire consists of roughly 20,000 distinct CDR3 sequences, with approximately 12% occurring once and the leading ten covering roughly 35%. The material was PBMCs, mostly from graft donor cells, obtained 60 days after TCRalphabeta/CD19-depleted stem cell transplant. These receptor sequences come from a female patient aged 2-9 years who had a stem cell transplant for congenital amegakaryocytic thrombocytopenia, so the T cells may come from the graft donor.

This clonotype was seen ten or more times. V and J are TRBV27 and TRBJ2-3, with TRBD2 identical over 7 bases. Losses at the gene ends were 3 bases for V and 2 bases for J; bases not matched to a gene: 5. The germline V gene encodes CDR1 MNHEY and CDR2 SMNVEV (reference sequence). The CDR3 runs 15 residues. In nucleotides, the CDR3 is TGTGCCAGCAGTTTGTCGGGAGGCGTCACAGATACGCAGTATTTT. It is translated as CASSLSGGVTDTQYF.

This clonotype was recorded many times. The V and J genes are TRBV5-1 and TRBJ2-3; weak D call: TRBD1 (5 bases). The germline gives CDR1 SGHRS, CDR2 YFSETQ. Trimming cost V 7 bases and J 6 bases, with 18 bases left between them. This CDR3 comprises 14 residues. CDR3 region: CASGRGRAEDTQYF. The CDR3 coding sequence is TGCGCCAGCGGAAGGGGCAGGGCGGAGGATACGCAGTATTTT.

In this sample, this clonotype turned up a few times. This chain uses TRBV3-1 with TRBJ2-1; 9 positions match TRBD2. Germline lookup yields CDR1 LGHDT and CDR2 YNNKEL (reference sequence). V trimming: 11 bases; J trimming: 0 bases; junction bases outside the gene matches: 17. The length of the CDR3 is 18 residues. The CDR3 region has the DNA TGTGCCTCCTGCCAAGAGCGGGGGGTCCCGAGCTCCTACAATGAGCAGTTCTTC. Its protein is CASCQERGVPSSYNEQFF.

This clonotype was detected many times. This sequence joins TRBV4-1 and TRBJ2-1; a possible D gene is TRBD2 (6 bases). Germline lookup yields CDR1 MGHRA and CDR2 YSYEKL. Between the trimmed V and J ends, which lost 1 base and 6 bases, there was a span of 22 bases. CDR3 length: 18 amino acids. CDR3 coding DNA: TGCGCCAGCAGCCAAGGACGCCTCGTGGGGGGTTCCCGCAATGAGCAGTTCTTC. It encodes CASSQGRLVGGSRNEQFF.

Ten or more counts support this clonotype. The chain links TRBV20-1 to TRBJ1-3, with D tentatively TRBD1 (6 bases). CDR1 is DFQATT and CDR2 is SNEGSKA in the germline V gene (reference sequence). This CDR3 has 15 amino acids. Trimming pared 6 bases from V and 0 bases from J, leaving 15 bases between. CDR3 protein: CSALPTGNSGNTIYF. In nucleotides, the CDR3 is TGCAGTGCGCTCCCGACAGGAAACTCTGGAAACACCATATATTTT.

Ten or more counts support this clonotype. V usage is TRBV3-1 and J usage is TRBJ2-2; D ambiguous. This CDR3 comprises 16 residues. The V gene's germline CDR1 is LGHDT and CDR2 YNNKEL (reference sequence). V was clipped by 0 bases and J by 0 bases, with 8 bases between them. The chain's CDR3 is CASSQEGRPNTGELFF. DNA of the CDR3: TGTGCCAGCAGCCAAGAGGGTCGTCCGAACACCGGGGAGCTGTTTTTT.

Many counts were recorded for this clonotype. This chain joins TRBV12-3 or TRBV12-4 and TRBJ1-1, with D unresolved. The length of the CDR3 is 13 residues. V was shortened by 6 bases and J by 9 bases, with 17 bases between the two germline ends. CDR3 protein: CASSLVRREQAFF. In nucleotides, the CDR3 is TGTGCCAGCAGCCTCGTTCGGCGGGAGCAAGCTTTCTTT.

This clonotype was seen just once. A single base separates this from a much larger clone, so it may be a read error. The chain joins TRBV20-1 to TRBJ1-5; D may be TRBD1 (6 bases). The CDR3 contains 16 residues. The germline V gene has CDR1 DFQATT and CDR2 SNEGSKA (reference sequence). CDR3 protein: CCARTAGALSNQPQHF. Written as DNA, the CDR3 is TGCTGTGCTAGAACCGCGGGGGCTTTGAGCAATCAGCCCCAGCATTTT.

This clonotype was detected ten times or more. The chain is built from TRBV5-5 and TRBJ2-5; D not resolved. V lost 4 bases and J 3 bases, leaving 16 bases between the germline ends. The CDR3 spans 15 residues. Germline V gene lookup returns CDR1 SGHKS and CDR2 YYEKEE (reference sequence). CDR3 bases: TGTGCCAGCAGCCCACTGACAAGGGTAAAAGAGACCCAGTACTTC. Residues: CASSPLTRVKETQYF.

By proportion, this clonotype is medium-sized. The rearrangement uses TRBV20-1 and TRBJ2-1, with 9 bases that match TRBD2. With V trimmed by 3 bases and J by 0 bases, 3 bases remained unmatched. Germline values: CDR1 DFQATT, CDR2 SNEGSKA (reference sequence). The CDR3 is made up of 15 amino acids. The CDR3 reads CSASRLAVSYNEQFF. CDR3 in DNA: TGCAGTGCTAGTAGACTAGCGGTCTCCTACAATGAGCAGTTCTTC.

Comment on this clonotype: A much larger clonotype is one base distant, so this may be a read error. The chain couples TRBV3-1 to TRBJ1-2; 8 bases align to TRBD1. Per germline, CDR1 LGHDT and CDR2 YNNKEL (reference sequence). This CDR3 contains 17 residues. The CDR3 sequence is CASSQGKDRAANCGYTF. CDR3 nucleotide sequence: TGTGCCAGCAGCCAAGGAAAGGACAGGGCGGCTAACTGTGGCTACACCTTC. Based on the CDR3 plus reference TRBV3-1 and TRBJ1-2, the full variable domain is DTAVSQTPKYLVTQMGNDKSIKCEQNLGHDTMYWYKQDSKKFLKIMFSYNNKELIINETVPNRFSPKSPDKAHLNLHINSLELGDSAVYFCASSQGKDRAANCGYTFGSGTRLTVV.

This chain links TRBV29-1 with TRBJ1-5; D is unclear. Deletions cut 0 bases from V and 0 bases from J, with 18 bases between. This CDR3 has 18 amino acids. The germline CDR1 and CDR2 sequences are SQVTM and ANQGSEA. CDR3 protein: CSVEEPRTSGYSNQPQHF. The CDR3 region has the DNA TGCAGCGTTGAAGAGCCTCGGACTTCTGGGTATAGCAATCAGCCCCAGCATTTT.

At least ten counts were recorded for this clonotype. The J gene is TRBJ2-2, the V gene TRBV7-6; possible D gene TRBD1, 5 bases. This CDR3 comprises 13 residues. The germline V gene encodes CDR1 SGHVS and CDR2 FNYEAQ. Deletions cut 5 bases from V and 5 bases from J, with 9 bases between. The chain's CDR3 is CASSLDRTGELFF. The CDR3 DNA sequence: TGTGCCAGCAGCCTCGACAGAACCGGGGAGCTGTTTTTT.

This clonotype was seen ten or more times. This chain uses TRBV10-3 with TRBJ2-1, with D possibly matching TRBD2 (7 bases). Germline V gene lookup returns CDR1 ENHRY and CDR2 SYGVKD. The CDR3 loop spans 14 amino acids. The V and J ends lost 10 bases and 4 bases respectively, with 17 bases between them. The CDR3 is CATRGGGGYNEQFF. For the CDR3, the DNA is TGTGCCACTAGAGGGGGGGGCGGGTACAATGAGCAGTTCTTC.